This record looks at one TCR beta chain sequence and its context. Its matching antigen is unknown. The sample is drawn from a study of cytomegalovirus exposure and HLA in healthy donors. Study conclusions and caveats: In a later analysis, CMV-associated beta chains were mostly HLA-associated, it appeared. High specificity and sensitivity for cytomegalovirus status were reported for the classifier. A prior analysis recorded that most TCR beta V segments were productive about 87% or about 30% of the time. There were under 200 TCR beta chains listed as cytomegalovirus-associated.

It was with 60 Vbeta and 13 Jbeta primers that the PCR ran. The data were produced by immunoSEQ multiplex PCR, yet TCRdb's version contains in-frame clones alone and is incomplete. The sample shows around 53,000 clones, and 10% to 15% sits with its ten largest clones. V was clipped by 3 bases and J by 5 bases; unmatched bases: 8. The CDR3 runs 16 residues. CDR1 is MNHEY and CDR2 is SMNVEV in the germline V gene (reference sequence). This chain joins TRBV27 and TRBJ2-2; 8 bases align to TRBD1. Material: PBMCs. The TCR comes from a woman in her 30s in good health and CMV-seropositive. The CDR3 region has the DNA TGTGCCAGCAGTTTGGTACAGGGGGTAGGGACCGGGGAGCTGTTTTTT. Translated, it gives CASSLVQGVGTGELFF.